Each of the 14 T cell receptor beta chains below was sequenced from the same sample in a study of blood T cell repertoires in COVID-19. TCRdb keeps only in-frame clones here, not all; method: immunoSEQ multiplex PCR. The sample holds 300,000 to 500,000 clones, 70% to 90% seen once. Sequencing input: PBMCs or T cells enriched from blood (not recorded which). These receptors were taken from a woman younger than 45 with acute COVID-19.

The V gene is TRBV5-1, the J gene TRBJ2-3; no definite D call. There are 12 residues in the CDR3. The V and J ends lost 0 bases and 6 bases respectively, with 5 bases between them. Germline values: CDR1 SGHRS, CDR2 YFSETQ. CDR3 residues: CASSLVADTQYF. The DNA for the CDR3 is TGCGCCAGCAGCTTGGTCGCGGATACGCAGTATTTT.

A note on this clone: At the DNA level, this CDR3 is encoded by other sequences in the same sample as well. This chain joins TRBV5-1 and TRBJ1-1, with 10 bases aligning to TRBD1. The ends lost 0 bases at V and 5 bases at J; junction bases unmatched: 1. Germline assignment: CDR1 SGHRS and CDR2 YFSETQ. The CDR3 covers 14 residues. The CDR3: CASSLGQGATEAFF. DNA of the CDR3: TGCGCCAGCAGCTTGGGACAGGGGGCTACTGAAGCTTTCTTT.

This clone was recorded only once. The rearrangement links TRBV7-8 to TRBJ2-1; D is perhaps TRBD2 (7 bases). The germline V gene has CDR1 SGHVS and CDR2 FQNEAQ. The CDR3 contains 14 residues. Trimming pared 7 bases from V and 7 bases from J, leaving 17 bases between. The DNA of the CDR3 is TGTGCCAGCACCCCGGGGGGCGCTTGGAATGAGCAGTTCTTC. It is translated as CASTPGGAWNEQFF. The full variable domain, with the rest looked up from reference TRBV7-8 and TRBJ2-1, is GAGVSQSPRYKVAKRGQDVALRCDPISGHVSLFWYQQALGQGPEFLTYFQNEAQLDKSGLPSDRFFAERPEGSVSTLKIQRTQQEDSAVYLCASTPGGAWNEQFFGPGTRLTVL.

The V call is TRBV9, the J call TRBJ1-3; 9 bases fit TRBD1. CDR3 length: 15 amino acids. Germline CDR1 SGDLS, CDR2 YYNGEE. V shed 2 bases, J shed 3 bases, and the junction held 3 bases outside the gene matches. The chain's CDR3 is CASSVTGGSGNTIYF. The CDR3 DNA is TGTGCCAGCAGCGTTACAGGGGGCAGTGGAAACACCATATATTTT.

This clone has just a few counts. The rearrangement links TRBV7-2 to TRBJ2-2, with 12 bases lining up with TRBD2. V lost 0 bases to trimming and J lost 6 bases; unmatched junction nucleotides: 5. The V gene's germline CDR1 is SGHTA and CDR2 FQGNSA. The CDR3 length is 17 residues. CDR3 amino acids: CASSLAPSGGAAGELFF. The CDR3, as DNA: TGTGCCAGCAGCTTAGCGCCTAGCGGGGGGGCCGCCGGGGAGCTGTTTTTT.

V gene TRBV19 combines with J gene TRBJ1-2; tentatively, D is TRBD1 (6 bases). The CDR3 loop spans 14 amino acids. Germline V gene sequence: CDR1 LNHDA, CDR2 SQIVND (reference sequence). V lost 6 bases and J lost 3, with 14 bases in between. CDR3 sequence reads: CASRPTGQDYGYTF. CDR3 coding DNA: TGTGCCAGTAGGCCTACAGGGCAGGACTATGGCTACACCTTC.

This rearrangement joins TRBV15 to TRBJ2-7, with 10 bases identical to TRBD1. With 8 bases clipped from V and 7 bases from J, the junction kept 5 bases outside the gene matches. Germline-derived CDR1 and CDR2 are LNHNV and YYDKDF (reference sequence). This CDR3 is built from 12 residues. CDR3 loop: CATLGQGLEQYF. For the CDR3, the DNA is TGTGCCACCTTGGGACAGGGGTTGGAGCAGTACTTC.

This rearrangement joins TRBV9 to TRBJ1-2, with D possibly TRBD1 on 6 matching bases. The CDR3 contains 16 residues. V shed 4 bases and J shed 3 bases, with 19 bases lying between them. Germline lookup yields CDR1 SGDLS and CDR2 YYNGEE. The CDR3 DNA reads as TGTGCCAGCAGCCCAGAACCGGGACACCCATACTATGGCTACACCTTC. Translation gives CASSPEPGHPYYGYTF. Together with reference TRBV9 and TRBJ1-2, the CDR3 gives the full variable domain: DSGVTQTPKHLITATGQRVTLRCSPRSGDLSVYWYQQSLDQGLQFLIQYYNGEERAKGNILERFSAQQFPDLHSELNLSSLELGDSALYFCASSPEPGHPYYGYTFGSGTRLTVV.

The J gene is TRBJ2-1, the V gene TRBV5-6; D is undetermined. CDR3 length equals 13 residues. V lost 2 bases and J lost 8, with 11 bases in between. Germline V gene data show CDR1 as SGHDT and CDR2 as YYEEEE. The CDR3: CASSLVRVDEQFF. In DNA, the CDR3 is TGTGCCAGCAGCTTAGTTCGGGTGGATGAGCAGTTCTTC.

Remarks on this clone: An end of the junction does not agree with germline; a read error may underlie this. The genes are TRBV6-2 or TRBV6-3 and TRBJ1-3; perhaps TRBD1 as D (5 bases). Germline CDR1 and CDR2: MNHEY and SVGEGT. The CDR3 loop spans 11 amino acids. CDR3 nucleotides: TGTGCCAGCAGCCTCCGCCGGGACTGGGATTTT. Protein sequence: CASSLRRDWDF.

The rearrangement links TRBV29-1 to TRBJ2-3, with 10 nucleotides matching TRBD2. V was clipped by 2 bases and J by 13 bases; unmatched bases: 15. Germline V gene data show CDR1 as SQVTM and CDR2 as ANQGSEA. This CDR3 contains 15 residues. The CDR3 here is CSVESGALAGSGEYF. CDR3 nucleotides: TGCAGCGTTGAATCGGGGGCACTAGCGGGGTCGGGGGAGTATTTT.

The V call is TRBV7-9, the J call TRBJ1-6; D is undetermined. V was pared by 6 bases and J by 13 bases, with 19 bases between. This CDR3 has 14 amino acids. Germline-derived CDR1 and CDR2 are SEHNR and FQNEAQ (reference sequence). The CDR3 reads CASSFGGNVSPLHF. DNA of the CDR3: TGTGCCAGCAGTTTTGGCGGGAATGTGAGTCCCCTCCACTTT.

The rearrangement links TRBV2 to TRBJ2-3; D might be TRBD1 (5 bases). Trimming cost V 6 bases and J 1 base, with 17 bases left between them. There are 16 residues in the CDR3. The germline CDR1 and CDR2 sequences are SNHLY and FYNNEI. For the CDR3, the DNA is TGTGCCAGCAGCCCGAGAGCAGGCAGGGGCACAGATACGCAGTATTTT. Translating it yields CASSPRAGRGTDTQYF.

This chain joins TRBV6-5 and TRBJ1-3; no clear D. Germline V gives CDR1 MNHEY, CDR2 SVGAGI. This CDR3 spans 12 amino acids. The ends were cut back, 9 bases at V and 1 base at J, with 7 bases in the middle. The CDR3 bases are TGTGCCAGTCGGGAGTCTGGAAACACCATATATTTT. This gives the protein CASRESGNTIYF.